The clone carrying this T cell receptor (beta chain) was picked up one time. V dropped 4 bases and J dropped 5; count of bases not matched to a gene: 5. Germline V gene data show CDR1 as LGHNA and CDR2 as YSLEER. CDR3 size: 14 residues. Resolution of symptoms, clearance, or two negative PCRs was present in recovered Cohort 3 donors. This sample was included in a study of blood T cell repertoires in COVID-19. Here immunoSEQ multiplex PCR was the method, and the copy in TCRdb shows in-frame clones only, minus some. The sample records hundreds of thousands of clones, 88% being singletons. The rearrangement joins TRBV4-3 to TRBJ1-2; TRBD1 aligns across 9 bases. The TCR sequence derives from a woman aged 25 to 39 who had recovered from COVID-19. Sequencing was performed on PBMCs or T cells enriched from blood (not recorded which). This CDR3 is CASSLDRGIYGYTF. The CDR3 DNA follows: TGCGCCAGCAGCCTGGACAGGGGAATTTATGGCTACACCTTC.